This TCR beta chain was observed in a study of blood T cell repertoires in COVID-19. Across the study: Acute and convalescent COVID-19 samples came from the United States, Italy and Spain.

The CDR3 has 14 residues. Germline loops: CDR1 SGHVS, CDR2 FQNEAQ. Trimming took 2 bases from V and 6 from J, leaving 10 bases between them. As handled by the study authors: Reference gene primer amplification in the assay estimated nucleated cell counts. Sequenced by immunoSEQ multiplex PCR; TCRdb stores in-frame clones only, minus some. V and J calls and clone size are given by that table; D and trimming were obtained from the DNA. Of about 37,000 clones listed, approximately 81% were seen once; the top ten hold about 3%. Seattle participants joined during active infection and were tracked over time.

The chain carries TRBV7-8 and TRBJ2-2; no firm D call. The sample was peripheral blood. This receptor was identified in a man aged 65-85 years with COVID-19, enrolled during active disease. This CDR3 reads CASSLSLAAGELFF. The CDR3 nucleotides read TGTGCCAGCAGCTTATCGCTGGCGGCCGGGGAGCTGTTTTTT.